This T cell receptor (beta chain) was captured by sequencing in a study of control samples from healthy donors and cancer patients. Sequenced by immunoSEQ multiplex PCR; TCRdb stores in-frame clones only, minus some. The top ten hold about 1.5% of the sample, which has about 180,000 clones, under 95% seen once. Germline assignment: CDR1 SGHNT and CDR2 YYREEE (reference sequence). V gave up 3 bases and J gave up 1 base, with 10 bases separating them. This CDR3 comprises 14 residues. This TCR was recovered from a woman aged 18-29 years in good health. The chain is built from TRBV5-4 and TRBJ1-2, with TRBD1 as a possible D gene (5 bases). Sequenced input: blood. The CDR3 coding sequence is TGTGCCAGCAGCTCCGTGACAGTTAACTATGGCTACACCTTC. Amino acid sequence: CASSSVTVNYGYTF.